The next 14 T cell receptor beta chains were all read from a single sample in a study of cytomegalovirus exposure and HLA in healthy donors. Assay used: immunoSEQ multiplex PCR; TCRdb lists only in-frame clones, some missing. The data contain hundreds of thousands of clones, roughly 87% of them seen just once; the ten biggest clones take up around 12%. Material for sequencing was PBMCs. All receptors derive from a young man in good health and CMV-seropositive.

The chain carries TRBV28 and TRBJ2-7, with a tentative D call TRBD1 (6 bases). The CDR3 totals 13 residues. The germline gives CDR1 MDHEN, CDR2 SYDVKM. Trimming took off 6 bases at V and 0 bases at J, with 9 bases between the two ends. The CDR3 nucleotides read TGTGCCAGCAGAGAGACAGGCTCCTACGAGCAGTACTTC. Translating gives CASRETGSYEQYF.

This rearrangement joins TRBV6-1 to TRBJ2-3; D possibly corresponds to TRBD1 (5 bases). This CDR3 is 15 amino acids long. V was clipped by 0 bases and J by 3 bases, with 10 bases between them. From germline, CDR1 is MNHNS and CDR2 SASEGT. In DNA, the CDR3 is TGTGCCAGCAGTGAAGCTAGGGGTTTTACAGATACGCAGTATTTT. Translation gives CASSEARGFTDTQYF.

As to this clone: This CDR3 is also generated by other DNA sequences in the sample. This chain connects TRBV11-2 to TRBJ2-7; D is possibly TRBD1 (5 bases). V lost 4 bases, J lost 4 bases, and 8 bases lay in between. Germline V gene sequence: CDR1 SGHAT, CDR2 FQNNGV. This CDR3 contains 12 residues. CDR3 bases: TGTGCCAGCAGCTCCCAGGGATACGAGCAGTACTTC. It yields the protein CASSSQGYEQYF.

The CDR3, as DNA: TGTGCCAGCAGCCCCGTGGGGGAGCTGTTTTTT. It is translated as CASSPVGELFF. This chain uses TRBV5-5 with TRBJ2-2, with D uncertain. The CDR3 totals 11 residues. V was cut by 4 bases and J by 8 bases, with 6 bases left in between. Germline lookup yields CDR1 SGHKS and CDR2 YYEKEE (reference sequence). Combining the CDR3 with reference TRBV5-5 and TRBJ2-2 gives the whole variable domain DAGVTQSPTHLIKTRGQQVTLRCSPISGHKSVSWYQQVLGQGPQFIFQYYEKEERGRGNFPDRFSARQFPNYSSELNVNALLLGDSALYLCASSPVGELFFGEGSRLTVL.

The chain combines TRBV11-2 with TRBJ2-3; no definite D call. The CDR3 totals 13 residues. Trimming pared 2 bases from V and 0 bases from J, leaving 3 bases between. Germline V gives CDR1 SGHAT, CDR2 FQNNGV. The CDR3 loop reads CASSLFSTDTQYF. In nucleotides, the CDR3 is TGTGCCAGCAGCTTATTTAGCACAGATACGCAGTATTTT.

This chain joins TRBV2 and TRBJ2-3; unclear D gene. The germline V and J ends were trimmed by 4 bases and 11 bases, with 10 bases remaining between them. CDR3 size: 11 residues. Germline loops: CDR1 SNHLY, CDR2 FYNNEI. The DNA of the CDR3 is TGTGCCAGCAGTGCCCGGCTGGGGCAGTATTTT. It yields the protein CASSARLGQYF.

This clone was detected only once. This chain's CDR3 is CSADGGRQFF. The CDR3 nucleotides read TGCAGTGCTGATGGCGGGAGGCAGTTCTTC. The V call is TRBV20-1, the J call TRBJ2-1, with TRBD2 matching 7 bases. With 5 bases clipped from V and 12 bases from J, the junction kept 4 bases outside the gene matches. Per the germline V gene, CDR1 is DFQATT and CDR2 is SNEGSKA (reference sequence). CDR3 size: 10 residues.

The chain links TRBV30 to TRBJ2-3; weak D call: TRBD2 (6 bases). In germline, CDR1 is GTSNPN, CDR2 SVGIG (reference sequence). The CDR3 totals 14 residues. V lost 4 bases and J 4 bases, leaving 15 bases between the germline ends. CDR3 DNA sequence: TGTGCCTGGAAGCTAGCGCTTGGGGCAGATACGCAGTATTTT. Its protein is CAWKLALGADTQYF.

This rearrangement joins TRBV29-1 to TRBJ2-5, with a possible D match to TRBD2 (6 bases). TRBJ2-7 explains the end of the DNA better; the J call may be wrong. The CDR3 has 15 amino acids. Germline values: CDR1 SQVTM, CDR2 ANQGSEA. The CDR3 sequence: CSVEDAIGGSYEQYF. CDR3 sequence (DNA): TGCAGCGTTGAAGATGCAATCGGAGGGTCCTACGAGCAGTACTTC.

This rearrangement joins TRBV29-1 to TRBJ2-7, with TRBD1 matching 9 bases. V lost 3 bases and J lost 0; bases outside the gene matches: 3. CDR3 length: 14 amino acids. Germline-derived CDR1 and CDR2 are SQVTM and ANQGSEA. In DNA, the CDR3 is TGCAGCGTTGAGGGGACAGGGCCCTCCTACGAGCAGTACTTC. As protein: CSVEGTGPSYEQYF.

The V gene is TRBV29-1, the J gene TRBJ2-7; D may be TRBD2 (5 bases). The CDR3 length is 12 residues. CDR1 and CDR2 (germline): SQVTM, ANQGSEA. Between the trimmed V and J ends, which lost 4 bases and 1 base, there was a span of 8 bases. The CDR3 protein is CSVVRGSYEQYF. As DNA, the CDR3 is TGCAGCGTTGTTCGGGGTTCCTACGAGCAGTACTTC.

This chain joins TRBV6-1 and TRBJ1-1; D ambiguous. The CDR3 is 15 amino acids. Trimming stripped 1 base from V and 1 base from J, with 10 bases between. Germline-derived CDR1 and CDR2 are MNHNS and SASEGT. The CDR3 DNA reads TGTGCCAGCAGTGAAGGTGTTGCGGGGAACACTGAAGCTTTCTTT. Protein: CASSEGVAGNTEAFF.

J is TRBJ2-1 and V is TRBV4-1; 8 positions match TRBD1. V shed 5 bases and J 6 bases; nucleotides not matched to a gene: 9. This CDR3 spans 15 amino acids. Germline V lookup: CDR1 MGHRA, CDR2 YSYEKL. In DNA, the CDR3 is TGCGCCAGCAGCTACGGACAGGGTCTCGTCAATGAGCAGTTCTTC. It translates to CASSYGQGLVNEQFF.

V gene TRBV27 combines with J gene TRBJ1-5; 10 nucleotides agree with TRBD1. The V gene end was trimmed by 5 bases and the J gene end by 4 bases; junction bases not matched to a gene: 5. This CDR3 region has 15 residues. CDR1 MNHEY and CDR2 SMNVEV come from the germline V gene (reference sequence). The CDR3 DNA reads TGTGCCAGCAGTGTAGACAGGGGGCTGAATCAGCCCCAGCATTTT. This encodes CASSVDRGLNQPQHF.